The source of this T cell receptor beta chain is a study of CD4 and CD8 cells across lung adenocarcinoma regions. TCRdb independently ran MiXCR on the PCR reads; one entry per CDR3 protein. The profile shows some 27,000 distinct CDR3 sequences, 50% to 55% of them singletons. Trimming shortened V by 5 bases and J by 7 bases, and 11 bases separated the two germline ends. Germline assignment: CDR1 LNHNV and CDR2 YYDKDF (reference sequence). The CDR3 totals 13 residues. The patients had localized lung adenocarcinoma, a non-small cell subtype. The receptor's source is a male donor with lung adenocarcinoma. The CD4 and CD8 labels of this study may be unreliable. V gene TRBV15 combines with J gene TRBJ1-4; D may be TRBD1 (5 bases). The sequenced sample was CD8+ T cells from the center of a lung tumor. DNA for the CDR3: TGTGCCACCAGCGGGGGACTCTTTGAAAAACTGTTTTTT. Translating it yields CATSGGLFEKLFF.